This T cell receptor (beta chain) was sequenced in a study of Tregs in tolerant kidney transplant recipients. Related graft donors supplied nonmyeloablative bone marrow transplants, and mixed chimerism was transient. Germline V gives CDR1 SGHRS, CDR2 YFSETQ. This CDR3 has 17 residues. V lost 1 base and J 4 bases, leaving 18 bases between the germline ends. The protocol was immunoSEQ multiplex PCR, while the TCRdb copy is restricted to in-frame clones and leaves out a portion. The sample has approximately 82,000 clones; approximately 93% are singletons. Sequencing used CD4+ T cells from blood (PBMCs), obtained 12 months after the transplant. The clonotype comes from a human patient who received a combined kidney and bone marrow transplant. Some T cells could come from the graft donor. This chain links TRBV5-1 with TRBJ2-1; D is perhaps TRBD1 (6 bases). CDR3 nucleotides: TGCGCCAGCAGCTTGTGGCAGGGGCGGCGTGGATACAATGAGCAGTTCTTC. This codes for CASSLWQGRRGYNEQFF.